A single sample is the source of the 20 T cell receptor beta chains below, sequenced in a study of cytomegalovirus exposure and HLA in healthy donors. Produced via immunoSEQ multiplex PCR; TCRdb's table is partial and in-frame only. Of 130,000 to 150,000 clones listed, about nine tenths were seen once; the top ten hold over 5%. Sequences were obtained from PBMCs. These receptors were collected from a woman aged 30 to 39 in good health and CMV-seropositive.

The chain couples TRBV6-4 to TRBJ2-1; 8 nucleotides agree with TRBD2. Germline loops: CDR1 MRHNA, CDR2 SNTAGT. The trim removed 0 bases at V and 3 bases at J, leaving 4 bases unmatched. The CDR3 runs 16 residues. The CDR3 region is CASSDSGGARYNEQFF. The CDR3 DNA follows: TGTGCCAGCAGTGACTCCGGGGGGGCTCGCTACAATGAGCAGTTCTTC.

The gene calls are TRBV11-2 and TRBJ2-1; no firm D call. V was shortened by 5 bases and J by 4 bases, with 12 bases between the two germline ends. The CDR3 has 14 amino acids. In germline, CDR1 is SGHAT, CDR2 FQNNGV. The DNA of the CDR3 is TGTGCCAGCAGCACCATTAGAAGATACAATGAGCAGTTCTTC. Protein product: CASSTIRRYNEQFF.

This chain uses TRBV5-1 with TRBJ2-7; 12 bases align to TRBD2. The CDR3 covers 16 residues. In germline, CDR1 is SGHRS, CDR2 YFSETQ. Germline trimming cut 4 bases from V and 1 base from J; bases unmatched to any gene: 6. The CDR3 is CASSPETSGGSYEQYF. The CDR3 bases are TGCGCCAGCAGCCCTGAGACTAGCGGGGGATCCTACGAGCAGTACTTC.

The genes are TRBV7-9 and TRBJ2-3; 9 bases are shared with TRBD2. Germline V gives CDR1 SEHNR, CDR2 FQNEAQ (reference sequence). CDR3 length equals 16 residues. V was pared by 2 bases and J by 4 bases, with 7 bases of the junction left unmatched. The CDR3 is CASSLPFRGGADTQYF. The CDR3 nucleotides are TGTGCCAGCAGCTTACCCTTTCGCGGGGGGGCAGATACGCAGTATTTT. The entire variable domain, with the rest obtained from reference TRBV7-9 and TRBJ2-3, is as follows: DTGVSQNPRHKITKRGQNVTFRCDPISEHNRLYWYRQTLGQGPEFLTYFQNEAQLEKSRLLSDRFSAERPKGSFSTLEIQRTEQGDSAMYLCASSLPFRGGADTQYFGPGTRLTVL.

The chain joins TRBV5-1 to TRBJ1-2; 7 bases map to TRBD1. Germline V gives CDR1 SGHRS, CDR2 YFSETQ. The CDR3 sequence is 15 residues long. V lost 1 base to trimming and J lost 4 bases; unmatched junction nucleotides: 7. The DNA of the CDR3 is TGCGCCAGCAGCTTGAGGGGGACAGAGCCCTATGGCTACACCTTC. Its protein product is CASSLRGTEPYGYTF.

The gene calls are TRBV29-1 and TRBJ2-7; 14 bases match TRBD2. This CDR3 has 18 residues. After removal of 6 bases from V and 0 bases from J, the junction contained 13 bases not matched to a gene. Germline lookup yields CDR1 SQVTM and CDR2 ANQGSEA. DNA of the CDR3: TGCAGCGTCGACTCGGGACTAGCGGGGGCCGGACCCTCCTACGAGCAGTACTTC. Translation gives CSVDSGLAGAGPSYEQYF.

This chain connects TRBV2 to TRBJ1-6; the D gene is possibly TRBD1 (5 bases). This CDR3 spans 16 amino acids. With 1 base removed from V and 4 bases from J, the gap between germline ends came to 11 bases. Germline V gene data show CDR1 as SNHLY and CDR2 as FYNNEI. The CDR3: CASSEEGLIYNSPLHF. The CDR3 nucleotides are TGTGCCAGCAGTGAAGAGGGGCTGATTTATAATTCACCCCTCCACTTT.

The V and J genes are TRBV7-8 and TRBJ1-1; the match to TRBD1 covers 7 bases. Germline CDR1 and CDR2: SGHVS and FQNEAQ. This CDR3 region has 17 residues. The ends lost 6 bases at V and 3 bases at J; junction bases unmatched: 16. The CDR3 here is CASSLTGLALGDTEAFF. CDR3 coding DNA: TGTGCCAGCAGTTTGACAGGGTTGGCTCTTGGAGACACTGAAGCTTTCTTT.

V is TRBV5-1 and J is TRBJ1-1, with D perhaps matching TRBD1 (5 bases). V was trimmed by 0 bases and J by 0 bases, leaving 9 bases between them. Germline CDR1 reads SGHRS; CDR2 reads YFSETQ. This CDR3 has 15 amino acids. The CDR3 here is CASSLALTVNTEAFF. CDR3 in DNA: TGCGCCAGCAGCTTGGCCCTGACAGTGAACACTGAAGCTTTCTTT.

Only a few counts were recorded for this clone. This chain's CDR3 is CASSTSPGADSPLHF. The CDR3 DNA reads as TGCGCCAGCAGCACCTCCCCAGGGGCGGATTCACCCCTCCACTTT. V and J are TRBV5-1 and TRBJ1-6; the D gene is possibly TRBD1 (6 bases). The V end lost 4 bases, the J end lost 8 bases, and 16 bases lay between the germline ends. The CDR3 extends over 15 amino acids. CDR1 and CDR2 from the germline V gene are SGHRS and YFSETQ.

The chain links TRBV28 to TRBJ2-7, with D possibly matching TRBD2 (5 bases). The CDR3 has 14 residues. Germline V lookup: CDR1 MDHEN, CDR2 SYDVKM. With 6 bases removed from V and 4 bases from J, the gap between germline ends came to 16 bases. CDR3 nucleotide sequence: TGTGCCAGCAGCCCGACCGAGGAGGAGTACGAGCAGTACTTC. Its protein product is CASSPTEEEYEQYF.

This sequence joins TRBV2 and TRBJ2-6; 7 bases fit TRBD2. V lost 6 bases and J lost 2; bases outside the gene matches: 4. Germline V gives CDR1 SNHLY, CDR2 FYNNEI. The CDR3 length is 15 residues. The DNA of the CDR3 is TGTGCCAGCAGCCGGGAGGCACCTGGGGCCAACGTCCTGACTTTC. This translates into CASSREAPGANVLTF.

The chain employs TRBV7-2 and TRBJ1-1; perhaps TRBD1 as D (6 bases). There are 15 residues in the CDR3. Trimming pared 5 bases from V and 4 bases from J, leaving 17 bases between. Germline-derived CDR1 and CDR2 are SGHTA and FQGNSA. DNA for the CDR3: TGTGCCAGCAGCGCAAGTTATCAGGGGACCACTGAAGCTTTCTTT. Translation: CASSASYQGTTEAFF.

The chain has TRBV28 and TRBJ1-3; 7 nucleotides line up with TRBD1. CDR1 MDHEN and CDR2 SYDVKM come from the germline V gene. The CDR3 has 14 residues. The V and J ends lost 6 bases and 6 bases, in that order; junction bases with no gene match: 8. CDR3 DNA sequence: TGTGCCAGCAGCATTCGACAGGGAACAAACACCATATATTTT. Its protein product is CASSIRQGTNTIYF.

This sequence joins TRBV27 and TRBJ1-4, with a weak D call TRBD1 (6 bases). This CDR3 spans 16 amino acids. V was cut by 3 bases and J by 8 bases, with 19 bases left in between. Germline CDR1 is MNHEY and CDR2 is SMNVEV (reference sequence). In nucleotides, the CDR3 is TGTGCCAGCAGTTTCCTTATCCCGACAGGATGGGAAAAACTGTTTTTT. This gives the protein CASSFLIPTGWEKLFF.

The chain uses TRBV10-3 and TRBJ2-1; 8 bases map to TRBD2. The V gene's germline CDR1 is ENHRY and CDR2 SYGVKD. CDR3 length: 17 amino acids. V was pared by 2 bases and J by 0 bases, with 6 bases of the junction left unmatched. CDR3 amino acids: CAISEVVAGPSYNEQFF. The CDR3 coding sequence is TGTGCCATCAGTGAGGTGGTAGCGGGGCCCTCCTACAATGAGCAGTTCTTC.

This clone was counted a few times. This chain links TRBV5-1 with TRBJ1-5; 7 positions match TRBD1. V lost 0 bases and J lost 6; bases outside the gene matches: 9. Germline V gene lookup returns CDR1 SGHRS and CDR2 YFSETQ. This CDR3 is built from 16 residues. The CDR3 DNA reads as TGCGCCAGCAGCTTGGGCCCCGAGGGGGCCTTTCAGCCCCAGCATTTT. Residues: CASSLGPEGAFQPQHF. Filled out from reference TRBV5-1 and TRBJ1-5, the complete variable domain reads KAGVTQTPRYLIKTRGQQVTLSCSPISGHRSVSWYQQTPGQGLQFLFEYFSETQRNKGNFPGRFSGRQFSNSRSEMNVSTLELGDSALYLCASSLGPEGAFQPQHFGDGTRLSIL.

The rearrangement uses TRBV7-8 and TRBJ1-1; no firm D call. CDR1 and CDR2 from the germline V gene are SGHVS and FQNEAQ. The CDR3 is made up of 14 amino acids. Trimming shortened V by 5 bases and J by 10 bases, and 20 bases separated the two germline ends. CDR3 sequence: CASSPRTAGVTAFF. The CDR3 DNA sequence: TGTGCCAGCAGCCCCCGGACCGCCGGGGTGACAGCTTTCTTT.

The CDR3 loop reads CASSGQGAGSNQPQHF. The CDR3 DNA reads as TGTGCCAGCTCTGGACAGGGGGCCGGGAGCAATCAGCCCCAGCATTTT. The chain links TRBV18 to TRBJ1-5, with 11 bases aligning to TRBD1. Germline V gives CDR1 KGHSH, CDR2 LQKENI. The V segment lost 6 bases and the J segment 1 base; nucleotides outside the gene matches: 5. CDR3 length: 16 residues.

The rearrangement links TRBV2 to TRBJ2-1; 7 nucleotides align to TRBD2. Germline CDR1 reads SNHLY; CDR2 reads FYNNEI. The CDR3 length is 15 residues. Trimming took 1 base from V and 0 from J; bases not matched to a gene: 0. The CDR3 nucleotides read TGTGCCAGCAGTGAAGGCGGGAGCTCCTACAATGAGCAGTTCTTC. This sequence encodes CASSEGGSSYNEQFF.